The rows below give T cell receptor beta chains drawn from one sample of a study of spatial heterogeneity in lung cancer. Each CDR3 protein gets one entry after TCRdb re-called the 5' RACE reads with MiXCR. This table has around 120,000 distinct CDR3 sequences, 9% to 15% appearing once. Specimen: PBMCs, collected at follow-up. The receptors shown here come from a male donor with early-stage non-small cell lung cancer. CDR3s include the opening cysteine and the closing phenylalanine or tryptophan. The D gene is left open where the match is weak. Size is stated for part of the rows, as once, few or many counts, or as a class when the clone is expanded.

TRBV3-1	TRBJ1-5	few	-	CASSPAINRVGSNQPQHF	TGTGCCAGCAGCCCAGCGATCAACAGGGTTGGAAGCAATCAGCCCCAGCATTTT
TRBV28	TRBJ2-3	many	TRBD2	CASSLRGGSRTNTQYF	TGTGCCAGCAGTTTGCGGGGGGGGTCCCGCACAAATACGCAGTATTTT
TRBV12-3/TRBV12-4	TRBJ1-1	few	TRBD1	CASSPGGYRGNEAFF	TGTGCCAGCAGCCCAGGGGGGTACAGGGGAAATGAAGCTTTCTTT
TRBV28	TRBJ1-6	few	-	CASTDGSFSYNSPLHF	TGTGCCAGCACCGATGGGAGTTTCTCCTATAATTCACCCCTCCACTTT
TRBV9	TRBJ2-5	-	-	CASSVYGQRETQYF	TGTGCCAGCAGCGTATACGGCCAGCGGGAGACCCAGTACTTC
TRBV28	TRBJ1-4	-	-	CASSLAGVTNEKLFF	TGTGCCAGCAGTTTGGCAGGGGTAACTAATGAAAAACTGTTTTTT
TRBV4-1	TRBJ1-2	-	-	CASSHTLSTANYGYTF	TGCGCCAGCAGCCACACCTTATCAACAGCGAACTATGGCTACACCTTC
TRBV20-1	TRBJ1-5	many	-	CSALVGLSAGQPQHF	TGCAGTGCTCTAGTGGGGCTCTCGGCTGGACAGCCCCAGCATTTT
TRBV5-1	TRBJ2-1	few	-	CASSYPNNEQFF	TGCGCCAGCAGTTACCCTAACAATGAGCAGTTCTTC
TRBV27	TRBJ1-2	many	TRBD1	CASSPNYRGVNYGYTF	TGTGCCAGCAGTCCTAACTACAGGGGCGTAAACTATGGCTACACCTTC
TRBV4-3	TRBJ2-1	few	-	CASSQDVRYEQFF	TGCGCCAGCAGCCAAGATGTGCGGTATGAGCAGTTCTTC
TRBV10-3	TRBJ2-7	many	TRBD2	CAISLAGDTYEQYF	TGTGCCATCAGTCTAGCGGGGGATACCTACGAGCAGTACTTC
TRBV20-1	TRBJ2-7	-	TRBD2	CSARGTRANYEQYF	TGCAGTGCTAGAGGGACTAGGGCAAACTACGAGCAGTACTTC
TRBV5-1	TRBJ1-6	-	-	CASSLDEGGPASPLHF	TGCGCCAGCAGCTTGGACGAGGGAGGGCCGGCTTCACCCCTCCACTTT
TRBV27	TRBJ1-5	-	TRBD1	CASSRQGWINQPQHF	TGTGCCAGCAGCCGACAGGGGTGGATTAATCAGCCCCAGCATTTT
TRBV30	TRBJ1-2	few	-	CAWSVSRGRLYSHYGYTF	TGTGCCTGGAGTGTATCGAGAGGGCGCCTTTACTCGCACTATGGCTACACCTTC